This TCR beta chain was captured in a study of blood T cell repertoires in COVID-19. Study background: Samples came from the United States, Italy and Spain, spanning acute and convalescent COVID-19. T cells, B-cell-depleted T cells, or PBMCs provided the cDNA or gDNA that served as material.

The sample holds one count of this clone. The V end was cut by 5 bases, the J end by 0 bases, with 5 bases between. This CDR3 comprises 13 residues. Germline V CDR1 and CDR2: SGHNT, YENEEA. In the original processing: Reference gene primers were amplified, and this amplification served to estimate nucleated cell counts. Assay used: immunoSEQ multiplex PCR; TCRdb lists only in-frame clones, some missing. That table furnishes V, J and clone size, whereas the DNA furnished D and trimming. The data show roughly 230,000 clones, with around 85% seen just once and around 6.8% held by the top ten. This chain connects TRBV11-3 to TRBJ2-1; D is possibly TRBD2 (5 bases). The specimen was peripheral blood. The sequence was obtained from a woman aged 60-75 years with active or convalescent COVID-19. As DNA, the CDR3 is TGTGCCAGCAGCGGGAGCTCCTACAATGAGCAGTTCTTC. Protein product: CASSGSSYNEQFF.